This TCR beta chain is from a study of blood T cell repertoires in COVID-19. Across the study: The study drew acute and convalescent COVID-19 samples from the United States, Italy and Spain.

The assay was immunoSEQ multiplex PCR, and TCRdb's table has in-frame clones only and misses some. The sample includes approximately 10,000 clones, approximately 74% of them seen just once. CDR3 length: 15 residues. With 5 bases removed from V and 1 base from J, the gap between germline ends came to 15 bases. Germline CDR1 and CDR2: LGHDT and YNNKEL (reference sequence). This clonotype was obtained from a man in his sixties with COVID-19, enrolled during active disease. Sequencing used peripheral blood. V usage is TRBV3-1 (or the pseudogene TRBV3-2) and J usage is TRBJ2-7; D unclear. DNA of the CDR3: TGTGCCAGCAGCGAACTCTGGGCGCCATCCTACGAGCAGTACTTC. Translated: CASSELWAPSYEQYF.